The 6 T cell receptor beta chains below were found in one sample sequenced in a study of T-cell reconstitution after alpha-beta-depleted transplantation in children. Unique molecular identifiers were used to barcode this TCRbeta library. From the PCR reads, TCRdb called clonotypes with MiXCR, one entry per CDR3 protein. The sample lists almost 400,000 distinct CDR3 sequences, roughly 21% seen once, with about 3.8% in the top ten. Sequences were derived from PBMCs from the stem cell graft donor, sampled from the stem cell graft. The source is a human donor who donated a stem cell graft to a child with acute myeloid leukemia.

This clonotype occurred a few times. The chain uses TRBV7-8 and TRBJ2-7; D unclear. Germline V gene sequence: CDR1 SGHVS, CDR2 FQNEAQ. This CDR3 comprises 15 residues. With 6 bases removed from V and 1 base from J, the gap between germline ends came to 16 bases. Written as DNA, the CDR3 is TGTGCCAGCAGTATGAGATCCTCCGATTCCTACGAGCAGTACTTC. Protein sequence: CASSMRSSDSYEQYF.

This clonotype was seen a handful of times. The chain combines TRBV4-2 with TRBJ2-5; 11 nucleotides match TRBD1. Germline values: CDR1 LGHNA, CDR2 YNFKEQ. The CDR3 contains 16 residues. Losses at the gene ends were 3 bases for V and 5 bases for J; bases not matched to a gene: 8. CDR3 nucleotides: TGTGCCAGCAGCCAGGACGGGACAGGGGGATCGGAGACCCAGTACTTC. This encodes CASSQDGTGGSETQYF.

This chain connects TRBV29-1 to TRBJ2-7; 13 bases line up with TRBD2. After removal of 6 bases from V and 2 bases from J, the junction contained 7 bases not matched to a gene. CDR1 is SQVTM and CDR2 is ANQGSEA in the germline V gene. The CDR3 has 15 amino acids. The CDR3 DNA is TGCAGCGTCTCCGGGACTAGCGGGGCGACCTACGAGCAGTACTTC. As protein: CSVSGTSGATYEQYF.

Only a few counts were recorded for this clonotype. The gene calls are TRBV29-1 and TRBJ1-4, with D unresolved. Germline loops: CDR1 SQVTM, CDR2 ANQGSEA. CDR3 length: 14 amino acids. V lost 5 bases to trimming and J lost 0 bases, with 10 bases between them. The CDR3 protein is CSVSARTTNEKLFF. For the CDR3, the DNA is TGCAGCGTTTCGGCCAGAACAACTAATGAAAAACTGTTTTTT.

This clonotype was counted only a few times. This rearrangement joins TRBV9 to TRBJ2-2; D unclear. Trimming removed 3 bases from V and 4 bases from J, with 4 bases in between. The CDR3 consists of 12 residues. Germline lookup yields CDR1 SGDLS and CDR2 YYNGEE. The CDR3 bases are TGTGCCAGCAGCGGTGCCACCGGGGAGCTGTTTTTT. Its protein product is CASSGATGELFF.

In this sample, this clonotype turned up a few times. The chain is built from TRBV25-1 and TRBJ2-7, with TRBD2 matching over 11 bases. The CDR3 is made up of 16 amino acids. Trimming took 5 bases from V and 1 from J; bases not matched to a gene: 7. Germline V lookup: CDR1 MGHDK, CDR2 SYGVNS. The CDR3 coding sequence is TGTGCCAGCAGTTCCTTGACTAGCGGGGTATCCTACGAGCAGTACTTC. Translating gives CASSSLTSGVSYEQYF.